Here is one T cell receptor beta chain with its context. The CDR3 runs to 15 residues. CDR1 is MNHEY and CDR2 is SMNVEV in the germline V gene (reference sequence). With 0 bases removed from V and 3 bases from J, the gap between germline ends came to 8 bases. The sample originates from a study of blood T cell repertoires in COVID-19. Assay used: immunoSEQ multiplex PCR; TCRdb lists only in-frame clones, some missing. The sample contains under 300,000 clones, around 85% of which appear only once. Sample: peripheral blood. The chain couples TRBV27 to TRBJ1-4, with D perhaps matching TRBD1 (6 bases). This TCR derives from a woman older than 75 with acute or convalescent COVID-19. As DNA, the CDR3 is TGTGCCAGCAGTTTATCAGGGACATCTAATGAAAAACTGTTTTTT. Protein sequence: CASSLSGTSNEKLFF. Based on the CDR3 plus reference TRBV27 and TRBJ1-4, the full variable domain is EAQVTQNPRYLITVTGKKLTVTCSQNMNHEYMSWYRQDPGLGLRQIYYSMNVEVTDKGDVPEGYKVSRKEKRNFPLILESPSPNQTSLYFCASSLSGTSNEKLFFGSGTQLSVL.